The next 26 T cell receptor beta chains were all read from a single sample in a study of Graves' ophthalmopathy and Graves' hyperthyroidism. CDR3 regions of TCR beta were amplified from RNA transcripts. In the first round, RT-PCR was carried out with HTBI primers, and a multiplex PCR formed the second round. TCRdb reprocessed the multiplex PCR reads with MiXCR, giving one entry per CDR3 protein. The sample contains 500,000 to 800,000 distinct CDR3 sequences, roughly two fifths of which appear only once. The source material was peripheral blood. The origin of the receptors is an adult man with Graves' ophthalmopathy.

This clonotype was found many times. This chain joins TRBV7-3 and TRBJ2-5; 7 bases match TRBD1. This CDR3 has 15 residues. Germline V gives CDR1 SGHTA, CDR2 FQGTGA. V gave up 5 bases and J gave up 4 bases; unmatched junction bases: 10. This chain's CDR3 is CASSQGGQGVETQYF. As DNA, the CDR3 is TGTGCCAGCAGCCAAGGCGGTCAGGGGGTAGAGACCCAGTACTTC.

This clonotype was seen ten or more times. The CDR3 bases are TGTGCCACCAGTGATACAAGGACAGGGGACGGCTACACCTTC. As protein: CATSDTRTGDGYTF. The chain links TRBV24-1 to TRBJ1-2; 9 nucleotides line up with TRBD1. Germline-derived CDR1 and CDR2 are KGHDR and SFDVKD. The CDR3 runs to 14 residues. The V and J ends lost 3 bases and 8 bases, in that order; junction bases with no gene match: 6.

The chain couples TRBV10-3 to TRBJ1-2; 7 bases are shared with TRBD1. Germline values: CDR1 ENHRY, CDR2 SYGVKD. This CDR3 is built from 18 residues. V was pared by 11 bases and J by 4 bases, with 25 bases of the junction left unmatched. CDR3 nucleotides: TGTGCCTGGAGTGGGCCAGACCCTCGACAGGGCGAGAGCTATGGCTACACCTTC. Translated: CAWSGPDPRQGESYGYTF.

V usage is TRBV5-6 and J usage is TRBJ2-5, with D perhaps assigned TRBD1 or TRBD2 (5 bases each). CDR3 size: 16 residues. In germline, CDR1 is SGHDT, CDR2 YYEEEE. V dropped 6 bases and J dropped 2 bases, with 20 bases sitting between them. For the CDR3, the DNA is TGTGCCAGCACCTGGAGGTCTAGGGGATTACAAGAGACCCAGTACTTC. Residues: CASTWRSRGLQETQYF.

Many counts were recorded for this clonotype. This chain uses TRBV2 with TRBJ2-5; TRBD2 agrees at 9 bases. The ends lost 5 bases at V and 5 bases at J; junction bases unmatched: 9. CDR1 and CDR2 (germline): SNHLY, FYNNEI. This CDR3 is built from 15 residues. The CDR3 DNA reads TGTGCCAGCAGTAGCCGAGGACTAGCGCAGGAGACCCAGTACTTC. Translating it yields CASSSRGLAQETQYF.

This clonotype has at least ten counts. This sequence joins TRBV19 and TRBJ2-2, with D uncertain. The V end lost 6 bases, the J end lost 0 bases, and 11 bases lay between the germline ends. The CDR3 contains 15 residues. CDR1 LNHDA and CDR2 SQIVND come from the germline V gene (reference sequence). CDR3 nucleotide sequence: TGTGCCAGTAGCGTCGCTACCCCGAACACCGGGGAGCTGTTTTTT. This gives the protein CASSVATPNTGELFF.

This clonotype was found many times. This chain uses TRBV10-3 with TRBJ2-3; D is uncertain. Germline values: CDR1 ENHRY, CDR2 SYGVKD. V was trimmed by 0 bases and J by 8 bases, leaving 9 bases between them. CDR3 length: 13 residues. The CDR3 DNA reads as TGTGCCATCAGTGAGTCGACACTTGGTACGCAGTATTTT. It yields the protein CAISESTLGTQYF.

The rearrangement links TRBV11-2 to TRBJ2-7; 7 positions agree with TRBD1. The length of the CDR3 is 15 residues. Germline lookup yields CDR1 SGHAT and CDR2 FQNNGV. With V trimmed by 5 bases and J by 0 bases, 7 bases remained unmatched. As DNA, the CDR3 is TGTGCCAGCAGCCCGGGACAGACCGGCTCCTACGAGCAGTACTTC. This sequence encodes CASSPGQTGSYEQYF.

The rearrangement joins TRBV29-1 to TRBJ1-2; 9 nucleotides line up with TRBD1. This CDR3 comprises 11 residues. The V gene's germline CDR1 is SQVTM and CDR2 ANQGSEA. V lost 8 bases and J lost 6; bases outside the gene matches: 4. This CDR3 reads CSPGQGHGYTF. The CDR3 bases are TGCAGCCCGGGACAGGGACATGGCTACACCTTC.

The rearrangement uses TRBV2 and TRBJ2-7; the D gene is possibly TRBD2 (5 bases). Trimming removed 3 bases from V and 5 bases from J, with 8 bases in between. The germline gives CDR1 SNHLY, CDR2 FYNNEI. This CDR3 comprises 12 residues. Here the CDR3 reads CASSDEGDEQYF. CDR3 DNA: TGTGCCAGCAGTGACGAGGGTGACGAGCAGTACTTC. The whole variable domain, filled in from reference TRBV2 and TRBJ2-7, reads EPEVTQTPSHQVTQMGQEVILRCVPISNHLYFYWYRQILGQKVEFLVSFYNNEISEKSEIFDDQFSVERPDGSNFTLKIRSTKLEDSAMYFCASSDEGDEQYFGPGTRLTVT.

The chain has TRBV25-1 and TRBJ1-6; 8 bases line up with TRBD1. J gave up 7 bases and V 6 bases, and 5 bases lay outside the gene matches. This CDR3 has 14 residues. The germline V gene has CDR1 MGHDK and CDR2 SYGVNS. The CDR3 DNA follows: TGTGCCAGCAGCCCGACAGGGGACAATTCACCCCTCCACTTT. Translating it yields CASSPTGDNSPLHF.

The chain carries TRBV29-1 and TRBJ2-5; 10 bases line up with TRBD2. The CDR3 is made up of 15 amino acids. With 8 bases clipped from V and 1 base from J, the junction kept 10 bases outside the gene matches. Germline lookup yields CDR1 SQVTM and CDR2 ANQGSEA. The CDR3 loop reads CSPFPAGGRQETQYF. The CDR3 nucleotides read TGCAGCCCCTTCCCAGCGGGGGGGCGCCAAGAGACCCAGTACTTC.

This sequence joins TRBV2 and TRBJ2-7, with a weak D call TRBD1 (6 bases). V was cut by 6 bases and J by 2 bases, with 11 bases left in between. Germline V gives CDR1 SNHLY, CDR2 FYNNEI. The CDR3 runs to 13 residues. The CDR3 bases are TGTGCCAGCAGGGGACACCTAACCTACGAGCAGTACTTC. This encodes CASRGHLTYEQYF.

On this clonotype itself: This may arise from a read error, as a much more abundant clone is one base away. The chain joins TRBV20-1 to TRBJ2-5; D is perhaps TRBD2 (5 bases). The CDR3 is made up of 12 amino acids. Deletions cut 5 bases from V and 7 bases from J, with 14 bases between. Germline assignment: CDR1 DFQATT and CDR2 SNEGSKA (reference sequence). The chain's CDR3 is CSAERARGTQYF. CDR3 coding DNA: TGCAGTGCTGAGAGGGCTCGGGGGACCCAGTACTTC.

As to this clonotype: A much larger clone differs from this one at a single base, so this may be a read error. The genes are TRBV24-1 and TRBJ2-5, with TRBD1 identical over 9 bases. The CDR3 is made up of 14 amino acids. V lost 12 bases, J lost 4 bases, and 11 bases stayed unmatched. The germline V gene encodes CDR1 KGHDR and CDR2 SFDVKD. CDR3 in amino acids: CAAATGGIAETQYF. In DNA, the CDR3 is TGTGCCGCCGCTACAGGGGGCATAGCAGAGACCCAGTACTTC.

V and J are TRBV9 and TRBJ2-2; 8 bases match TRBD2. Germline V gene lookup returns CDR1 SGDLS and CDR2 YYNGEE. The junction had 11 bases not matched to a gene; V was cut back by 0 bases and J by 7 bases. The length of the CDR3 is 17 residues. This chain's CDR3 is CASSVANSGSSIGELFF. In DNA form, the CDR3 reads TGTGCCAGCAGCGTAGCAAACAGCGGGAGTAGTATCGGGGAGCTGTTTTTT.

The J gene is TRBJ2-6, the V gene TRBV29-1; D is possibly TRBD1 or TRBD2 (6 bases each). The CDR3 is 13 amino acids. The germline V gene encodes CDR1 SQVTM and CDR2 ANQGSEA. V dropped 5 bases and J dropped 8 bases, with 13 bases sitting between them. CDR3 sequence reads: CSVSEGGSNVLTF. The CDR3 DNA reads TGCAGCGTTTCCGAGGGGGGTTCCAACGTCCTGACTTTC.

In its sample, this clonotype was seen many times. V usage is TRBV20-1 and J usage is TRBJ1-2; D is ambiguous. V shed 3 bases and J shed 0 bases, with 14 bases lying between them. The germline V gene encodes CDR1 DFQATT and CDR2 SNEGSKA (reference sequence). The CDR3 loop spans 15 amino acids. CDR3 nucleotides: TGCAGTGCTAGCTCTTTCAGGAGCTCTAACTATGGCTACACCTTC. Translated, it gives CSASSFRSSNYGYTF.

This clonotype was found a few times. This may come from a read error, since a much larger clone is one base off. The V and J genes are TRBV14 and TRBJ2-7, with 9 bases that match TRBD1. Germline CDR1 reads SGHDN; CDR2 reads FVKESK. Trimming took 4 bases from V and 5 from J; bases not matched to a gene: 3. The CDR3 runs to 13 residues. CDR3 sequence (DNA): TGTGCCAGCAGCCCGGACAGGGGAAACGAGCAGTACTTC. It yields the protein CASSPDRGNEQYF.

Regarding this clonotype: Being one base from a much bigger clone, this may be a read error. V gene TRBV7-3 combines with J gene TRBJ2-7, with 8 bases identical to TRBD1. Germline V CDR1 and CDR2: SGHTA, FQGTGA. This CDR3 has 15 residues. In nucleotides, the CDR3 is TGTGCCAGCGGCTTATGGGCAGGGGGCATGAACGAGCAGTACTTC. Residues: CASGLWAGGMNEQYF.

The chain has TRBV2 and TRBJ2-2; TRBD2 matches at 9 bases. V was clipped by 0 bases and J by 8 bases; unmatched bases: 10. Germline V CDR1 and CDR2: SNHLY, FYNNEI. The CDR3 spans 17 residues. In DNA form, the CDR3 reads TGTGCCAGCAGTGAAGCGAATGGGCTAGCGGGGTCAGGGGAGCTGTTTTTT. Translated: CASSEANGLAGSGELFF.

CDR3 in DNA: TGTGCCAGCAGCGCCAGTACAGGGGGCGGCGAGACCCAGTACTTC. This translates into CASSASTGGGETQYF. The gene calls are TRBV9 and TRBJ2-5, with 9 bases aligning to TRBD1. CDR3 length equals 15 residues. The germline gives CDR1 SGDLS, CDR2 YYNGEE. The junction had 8 bases not matched to a gene; V was cut back by 3 bases and J by 5 bases.

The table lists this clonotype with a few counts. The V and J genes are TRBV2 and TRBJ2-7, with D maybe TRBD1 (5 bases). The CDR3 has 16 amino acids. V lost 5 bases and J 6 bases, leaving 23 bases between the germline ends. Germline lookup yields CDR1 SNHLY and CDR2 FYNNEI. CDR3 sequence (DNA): TGTGCCAGCAGTTACGGCAGGGCCCAACCGAGAGGCGAGCAGTACTTC. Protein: CASSYGRAQPRGEQYF.

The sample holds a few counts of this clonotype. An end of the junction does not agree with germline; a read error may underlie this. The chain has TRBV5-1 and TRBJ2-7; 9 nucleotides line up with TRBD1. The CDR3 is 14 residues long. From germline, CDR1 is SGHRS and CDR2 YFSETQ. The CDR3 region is CAWNPGTGSYEQYF. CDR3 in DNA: TGTGCCTGGAATCCCGGGACAGGGAGTTACGAGCAGTACTTC.

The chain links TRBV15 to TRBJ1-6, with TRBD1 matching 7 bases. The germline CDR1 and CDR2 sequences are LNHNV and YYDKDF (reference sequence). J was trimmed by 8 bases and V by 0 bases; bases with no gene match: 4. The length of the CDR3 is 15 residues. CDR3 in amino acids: CATSRDKGAYSPLHF. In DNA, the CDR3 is TGTGCCACCAGCAGAGATAAGGGGGCTTATTCACCCCTCCACTTT.

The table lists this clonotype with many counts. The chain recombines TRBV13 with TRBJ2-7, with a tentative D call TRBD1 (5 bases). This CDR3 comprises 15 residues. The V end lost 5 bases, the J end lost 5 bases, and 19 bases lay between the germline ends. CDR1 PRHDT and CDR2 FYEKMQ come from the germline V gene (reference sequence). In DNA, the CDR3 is TGTGCCAGCAGCGACGGCCAGGCAGGGTTCCACGAGCAGTACTTC. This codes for CASSDGQAGFHEQYF.